This T cell receptor beta chain was obtained from a study of blood T cell repertoires in COVID-19. Overall study context: Acute and convalescent COVID-19 specimens originated in the United States, Italy and Spain. T cells, B-cell-depleted T cells, or PBMCs supplied cDNA or gDNA.

Authors' data handling: Using reference gene primer amplification, nucleated cell counts were estimated. The method was immunoSEQ multiplex PCR; TCRdb's version includes in-frame clones alone and lacks a portion of them. V, J and clone size were drawn from that table, and D and trimming were deduced from the DNA. Of around 200,000 clones in the sample, approximately 81% are singletons; the top ten hold 8.5% to 12%. What was sequenced was peripheral blood. The clonotype comes from an elderly woman with acute or convalescent COVID-19.

The CDR3 region is CASRPWEGDIQYF. The CDR3 DNA is TGTGCCAGTCGACCTTGGGAGGGAGACATTCAGTACTTC. The V gene is TRBV19, the J gene TRBJ2-4; TRBD2 agrees at 7 bases. The CDR3 is made up of 13 amino acids. J lost 8 bases, V lost 8 bases, and 9 bases had no gene match. The V gene's germline CDR1 is LNHDA and CDR2 SQIVND (reference sequence).